The clone carrying this TCR beta chain showed up just a few times. The CDR3 is 13 amino acids. The J segment lost 6 bases and the V segment lost 8 bases, leaving 5 bases of the junction unmatched. Per the germline V gene, CDR1 is SNHLY and CDR2 is FYNNEI. With 60 Vbeta and 13 Jbeta primers, the PCR was carried out. The table came from immunoSEQ multiplex PCR; TCRdb's copy has only in-frame clones and leaves some out. Of some 170,000 clones in the sample, 60% to 80% were seen once. This sample is part of a study of cytomegalovirus exposure and HLA in healthy donors. The TCR sequence derives from a man between 35 and 55 years old in good health and CMV-seropositive. Sequencing input: PBMCs. The gene calls are TRBV2 and TRBJ1-5; 9 bases fit TRBD1. The CDR3 DNA follows: TGTGCCAGCCAGGGACAGGGCGGTCAGCCCCAGCATTTT. Its translation is CASQGQGGQPQHF.